Listed here are 21 T cell receptor beta chains from one sample, sequenced in a study of synovial regulatory T cells in juvenile arthritis. Assay: immunoSEQ multiplex PCR; the TCRdb copy retains only in-frame clones and omits some. The record lists approximately 3,100 clones, of which the ten most abundant hold around 11%. The synovial samples were synovial fluid, paired with peripheral blood from each active arthritis patient. The sequencing input was Treg cells from the synovium. The receptors derive from a donor under 30 with juvenile idiopathic arthritis.

The gene calls are TRBV7-9 and TRBJ1-4. Germline-derived CDR1 and CDR2 are SEHNR and FQNEAQ (reference sequence). The CDR3 contains 18 residues. No DNA is given. The CDR3 spells CASSLATRVQTKNEKLFF. The variable domain in full, completed from reference TRBV7-9 and TRBJ1-4, reads DTGVSQNPRHKITKRGQNVTFRCDPISEHNRLYWYRQTLGQGPEFLTYFQNEAQLEKSRLLSDRFSAERPKGSFSTLEIQRTEQGDSAMYLCASSLATRVQTKNEKLFFGSGTQLSVL.

The J gene is TRBJ2-2, the V gene TRBV29-1. The germline CDR1 and CDR2 sequences are SQVTM and ANQGSEA. There are 12 residues in the CDR3. This entry has no DNA. CDR3 region: CSAIKGPGELFF.

The chain couples TRBV28 to TRBJ1-5. Germline lookup yields CDR1 MDHEN and CDR2 SYDVKM. The CDR3 consists of 16 residues. The coding DNA is unavailable. This chain's CDR3 is CASSSGLGAGYQPQHF.

By frequency, this clone registers medium-sized. The chain couples TRBV23-1 to TRBJ2-5; the D call from TCRdb, TRBD2, cannot be confirmed without DNA. TRBV23-1 is marked as an open reading frame, function uncertain. The CDR3 extends over 14 amino acids. Nucleotide data are not available. The CDR3 is CASSQSGRWETQYF.

The rearrangement joins TRBV2 to TRBJ2-7; the TCRdb call, TRBD2, lacks DNA for checking. This CDR3 is 14 amino acids long. No DNA sequence was recorded. Germline V gene sequence: CDR1 SNHLY, CDR2 FYNNEI. Here the CDR3 reads CASSVEVSRNEQYF.

V and J are TRBV6-5 and TRBJ2-6; TCRdb names TRBD1, which stays unverified in the absence of DNA. Germline values: CDR1 MNHEY, CDR2 SVGAGI. This CDR3 is 15 amino acids long. No DNA sequence was recorded. The CDR3 sequence is CASSSGGSGANVLTF.

This clone shows up as medium-sized by frequency. CDR3 residues: CASSLAQGYEQYF. This rearrangement joins TRBV5-6 to TRBJ2-7; TCRdb reports TRBD1, a call that lacks DNA to check it against. The germline V gene encodes CDR1 SGHDT and CDR2 YYEEEE. There are 13 residues in the CDR3. The DNA is unrecorded.

The V and J genes are TRBV19 and TRBJ1-5; checking the TCRdb D call of TRBD1 is not possible without DNA. The CDR3 runs to 15 residues. No coding sequence is recorded. Germline V lookup: CDR1 LNHDA, CDR2 SQIVND (reference sequence). The CDR3 sequence: CASSMRQNSNQPQHF.

The gene calls are TRBV5-1 and TRBJ1-2; checking the TCRdb D call of TRBD1 is not possible without DNA. This CDR3 is built from 14 residues. Only the protein sequence is given. Germline-derived CDR1 and CDR2 are SGHRS and YFSETQ. CDR3 in amino acids: CASSLGDSNYGYTF.

J is TRBJ1-2 and V is TRBV7-2. CDR1 is SGHTA, CDR2 FQGNSA, per germline. CDR3 length: 17 residues. The entry carries no DNA sequence. The CDR3: CASSLVGVHRLNYGYTF. Drawing the rest from reference TRBV7-2 and TRBJ1-2, the complete variable domain is GAGVSQSPSNKVTEKGKDVELRCDPISGHTALYWYRQSLGQGLEFLIYFQGNSAPDKSGLPSDRFSAERTGGSVSTLTIQRTQQEDSAVYLCASSLVGVHRLNYGYTFGSGTRLTVV.

The chain employs TRBV5-1 and TRBJ2-7; TCRdb's D call of TRBD2 is untestable without DNA. There are 18 residues in the CDR3. The DNA sequence is not available. The germline V gene has CDR1 SGHRS and CDR2 YFSETQ. The CDR3 loop is CASSSGGLAGGRSYEQYF.

V usage is TRBV27 and J usage is TRBJ1-5; as DNA is missing, the TRBD1 call by TCRdb cannot be tested. CDR1 is MNHEY, CDR2 SMNVEV, per germline (reference sequence). The CDR3 extends over 15 amino acids. No nucleotide data were recorded. CDR3 loop: CASRTTGSLNQPQHF.

The rearrangement links TRBV18 to TRBJ2-7. This CDR3 comprises 15 residues. A DNA sequence was not provided. Germline V gives CDR1 KGHSH, CDR2 LQKENI. CDR3 region: CASSPTGTVSYEQYF.

The chain employs TRBV6-5 and TRBJ2-1; the TCRdb call, TRBD2, lacks DNA for checking. This CDR3 has 15 residues. No DNA is given. Germline values: CDR1 MNHEY, CDR2 SVGAGI. CDR3 amino acids: CASRIAGGHHNEQFF.

The CDR3 loop reads CASSLVTGGNYEQYF. J is TRBJ2-7 and V is TRBV7-9; TCRdb returns TRBD1, unconfirmable since there is no DNA. The CDR3 consists of 15 residues. No DNA has been recorded. Germline lookup yields CDR1 SEHNR and CDR2 FQNEAQ (reference sequence).

This chain connects TRBV19 to TRBJ2-7. Germline V lookup: CDR1 LNHDA, CDR2 SQIVND (reference sequence). This CDR3 has 14 amino acids. No DNA accompanies this entry. CDR3 residues: CVSSIRDGAYEQYF.

J is TRBJ1-2 and V is TRBV6-1. Germline CDR1 MNHNS, CDR2 SASEGT. The CDR3 has 14 residues. No DNA has been recorded. The CDR3: CASSSRGGFGGYTF.

The genes are TRBV28 and TRBJ1-1. Germline V lookup: CDR1 MDHEN, CDR2 SYDVKM. The CDR3 spans 12 residues. Only the protein sequence is given. CDR3 in amino acids: CASTSTYTEAFF.

The chain combines TRBV29-1 with TRBJ1-1; TCRdb designates TRBD1, a call that cannot be tested without DNA. The CDR3 is 12 residues long. The record lacks a DNA sequence. Germline CDR1 is SQVTM and CDR2 is ANQGSEA. The CDR3 is CSGGTANTEAFF. Combining the CDR3 with reference TRBV29-1 and TRBJ1-1 gives the whole variable domain SAVISQKPSRDICQRGTSLTIQCQVDSQVTMMFWYRQQPGQSLTLIATANQGSEATYESGFVIDKFPISRPNLTFSTLTVSNMSPEDSSIYLCSGGTANTEAFFGQGTRLTVV.

Measured by frequency, this clone is medium-sized (0.01 to 0.1%). The J gene is TRBJ2-1, the V gene TRBV30. This CDR3 comprises 13 residues. DNA for this receptor is not on file. The germline V gene encodes CDR1 GTSNPN and CDR2 SVGIG (reference sequence). The chain's CDR3 is CAWDGGLGNEQFF. Using reference TRBV30 and TRBJ2-1 for the parts outside the CDR3, the full variable domain is SQTIHQWPATLVQPVGSPLSLECTVEGTSNPNLYWYRQAAGRGLQLLFYSVGIGQISSEVPQNLSASRPQDRQFILSSKKLLLSDSGFYLCAWDGGLGNEQFFGPGTRLTVL.

J is TRBJ1-2 and V is TRBV18. In germline, CDR1 is KGHSH, CDR2 LQKENI. The CDR3 consists of 13 residues. No DNA is listed. The CDR3 sequence: CASSLETNYGYTF. The whole variable domain, filled in from reference TRBV18 and TRBJ1-2, reads NAGVMQNPRHLVRRRGQEARLRCSPMKGHSHVYWYRQLPEEGLKFMVYLQKENIIDESGMPKERFSAEFPKEGPSILRIQQVVRGDSAAYFCASSLETNYGYTFGSGTRLTVV.